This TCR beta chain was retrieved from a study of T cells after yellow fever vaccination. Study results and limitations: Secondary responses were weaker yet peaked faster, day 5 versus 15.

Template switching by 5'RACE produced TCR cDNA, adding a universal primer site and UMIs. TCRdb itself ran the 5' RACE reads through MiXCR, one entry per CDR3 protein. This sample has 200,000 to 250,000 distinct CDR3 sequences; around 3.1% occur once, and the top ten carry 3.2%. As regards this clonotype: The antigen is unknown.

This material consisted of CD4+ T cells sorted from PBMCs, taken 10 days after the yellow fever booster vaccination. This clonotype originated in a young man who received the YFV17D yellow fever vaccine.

Here the CDR3 DNA reads TGCGCCAGCAGCCAGACAGGGCTCCCCGGCTACACCTTC. This codes for CASSQTGLPGYTF. The rearrangement joins TRBV4-3 to TRBJ1-2; 7 bases agree with TRBD1. Germline lookup yields CDR1 LGHNA and CDR2 YSLEER. This CDR3 comprises 13 residues. V shed 3 bases, J shed 8 bases, and the junction held 6 bases outside the gene matches.